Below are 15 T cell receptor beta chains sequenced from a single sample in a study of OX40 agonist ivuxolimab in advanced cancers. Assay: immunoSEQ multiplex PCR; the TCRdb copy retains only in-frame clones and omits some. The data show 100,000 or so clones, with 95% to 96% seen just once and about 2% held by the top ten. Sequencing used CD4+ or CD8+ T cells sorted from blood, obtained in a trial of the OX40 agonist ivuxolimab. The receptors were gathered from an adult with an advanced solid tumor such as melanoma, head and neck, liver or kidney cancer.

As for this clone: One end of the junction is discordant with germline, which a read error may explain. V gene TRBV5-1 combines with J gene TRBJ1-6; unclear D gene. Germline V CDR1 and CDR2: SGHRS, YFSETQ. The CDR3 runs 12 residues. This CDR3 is CASSLALSPLHF. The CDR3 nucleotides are TGTGCCAGCAGCTTGGCGCTTTCACCCCTCCACTTT.

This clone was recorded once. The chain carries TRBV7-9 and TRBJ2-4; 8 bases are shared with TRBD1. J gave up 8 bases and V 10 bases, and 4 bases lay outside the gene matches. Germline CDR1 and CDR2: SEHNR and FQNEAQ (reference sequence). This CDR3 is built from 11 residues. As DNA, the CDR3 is TGTGCCATCAGGGGGCTGGACATTCAGTACTTC. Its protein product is CAIRGLDIQYF.

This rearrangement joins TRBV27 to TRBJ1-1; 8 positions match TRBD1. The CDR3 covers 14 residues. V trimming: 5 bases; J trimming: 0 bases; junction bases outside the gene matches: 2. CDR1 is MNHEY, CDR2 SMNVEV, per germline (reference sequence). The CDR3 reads CASSLTGVNTEAFF. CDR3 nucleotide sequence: TGTGCCAGCAGTCTGACAGGGGTGAACACTGAAGCTTTCTTT.

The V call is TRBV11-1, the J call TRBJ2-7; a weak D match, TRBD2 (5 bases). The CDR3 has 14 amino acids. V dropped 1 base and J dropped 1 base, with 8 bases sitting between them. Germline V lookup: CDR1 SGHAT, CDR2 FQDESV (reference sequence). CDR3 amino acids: CASSLVSGSYEQYF. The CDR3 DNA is TGTGCCAGCAGCTTAGTCAGCGGATCCTACGAGCAGTACTTC.

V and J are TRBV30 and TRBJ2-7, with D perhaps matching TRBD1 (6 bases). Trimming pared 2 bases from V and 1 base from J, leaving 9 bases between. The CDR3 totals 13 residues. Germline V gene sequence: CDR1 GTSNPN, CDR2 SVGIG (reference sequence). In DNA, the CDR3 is TGTGCCTGGAGTTCAGGGGTGTCCTACGAGCAGTACTTC. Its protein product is CAWSSGVSYEQYF.

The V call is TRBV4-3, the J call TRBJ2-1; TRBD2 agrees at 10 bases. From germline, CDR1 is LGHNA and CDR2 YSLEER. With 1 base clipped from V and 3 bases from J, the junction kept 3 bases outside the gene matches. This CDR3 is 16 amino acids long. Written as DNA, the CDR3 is TGCGCCAGCAGCCAAGGACTAGCGGGTTACTACAATGAGCAGTTCTTC. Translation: CASSQGLAGYYNEQFF.

For the CDR3, the DNA is TGTGCCAGCAGCCCGGCCGATAGCTTTGAAGCTTTCTTT. Its translation is CASSPADSFEAFF. The rearrangement uses TRBV5-6 and TRBJ1-1; D is uncertain. Between the trimmed V and J ends, which lost 4 bases and 7 bases, there was a span of 14 bases. The germline gives CDR1 SGHDT, CDR2 YYEEEE. The CDR3 is 13 residues long.

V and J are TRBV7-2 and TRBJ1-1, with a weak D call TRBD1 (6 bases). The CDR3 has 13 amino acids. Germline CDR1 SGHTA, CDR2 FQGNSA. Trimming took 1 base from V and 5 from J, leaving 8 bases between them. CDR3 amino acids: CASSLERGTEAFF. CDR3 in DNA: TGTGCCAGCAGCTTAGAGAGGGGGACTGAAGCTTTCTTT. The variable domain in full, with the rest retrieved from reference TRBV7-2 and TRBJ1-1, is GAGVSQSPSNKVTEKGKDVELRCDPISGHTALYWYRQSLGQGLEFLIYFQGNSAPDKSGLPSDRFSAERTGGSVSTLTIQRTQQEDSAVYLCASSLERGTEAFFGQGTRLTVV.

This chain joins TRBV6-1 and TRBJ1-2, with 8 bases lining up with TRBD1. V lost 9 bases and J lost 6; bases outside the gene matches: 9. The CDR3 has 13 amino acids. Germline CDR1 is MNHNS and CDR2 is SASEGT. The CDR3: CASMWTGRDGYTF. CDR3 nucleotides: TGTGCCAGTATGTGGACAGGGAGGGATGGCTACACCTTC.

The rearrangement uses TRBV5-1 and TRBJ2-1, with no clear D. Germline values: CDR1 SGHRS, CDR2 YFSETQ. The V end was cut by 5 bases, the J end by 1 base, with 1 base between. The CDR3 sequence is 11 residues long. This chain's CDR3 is CASSSYNEQFF. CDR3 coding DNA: TGCGCCAGCAGTTCCTACAATGAGCAGTTCTTC.

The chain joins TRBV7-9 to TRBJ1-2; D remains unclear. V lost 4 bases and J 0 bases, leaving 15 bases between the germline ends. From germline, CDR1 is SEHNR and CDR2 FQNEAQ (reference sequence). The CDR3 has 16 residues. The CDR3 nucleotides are TGTGCCAGCAGCTCACCAGTGACGGCCACTAACTATGGCTACACCTTC. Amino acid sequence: CASSSPVTATNYGYTF.

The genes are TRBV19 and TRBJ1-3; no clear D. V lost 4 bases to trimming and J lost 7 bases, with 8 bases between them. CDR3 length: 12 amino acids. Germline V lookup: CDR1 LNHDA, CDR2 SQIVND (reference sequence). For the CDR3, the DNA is TGTGCCAGTAGTACCCTTTTTAACACCATATATTTT. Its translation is CASSTLFNTIYF.

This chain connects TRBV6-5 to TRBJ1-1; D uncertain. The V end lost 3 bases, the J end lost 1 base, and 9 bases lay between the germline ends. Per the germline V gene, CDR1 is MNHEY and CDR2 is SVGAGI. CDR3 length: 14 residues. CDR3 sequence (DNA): TGTGCCAGCAGTTATATTGGGCCGAACACTGAAGCTTTCTTT. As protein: CASSYIGPNTEAFF.

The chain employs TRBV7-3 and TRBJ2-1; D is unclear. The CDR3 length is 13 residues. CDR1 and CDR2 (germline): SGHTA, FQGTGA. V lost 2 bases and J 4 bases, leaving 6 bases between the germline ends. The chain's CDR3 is CASSLGDYNEQFF. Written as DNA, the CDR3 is TGTGCCAGCAGCTTAGGGGATTACAATGAGCAGTTCTTC.

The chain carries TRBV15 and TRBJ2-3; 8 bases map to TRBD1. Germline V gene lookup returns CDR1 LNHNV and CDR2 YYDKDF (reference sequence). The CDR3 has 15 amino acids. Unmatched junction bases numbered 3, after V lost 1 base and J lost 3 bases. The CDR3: CATSRVGQGTDTQYF. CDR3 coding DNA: TGTGCCACCAGCAGAGTTGGACAGGGAACAGATACGCAGTATTTT.